This TCR beta chain was recorded in a study of T-cell reconstitution after alpha-beta-depleted transplantation in children (TCRdb year 2016). For the study in its entirety: Using TCR repertoire profiling, the study followed T-cell immune reconstitution in a quantitative way in children after TCRalphabeta/CD19-depleted allogeneic hematopoietic cell transplantation.

The CDR3 sequence holds 13 residues, the cysteine and phenylalanine included. The only DNA kept is the CDR3, 39 bases in frame from the first base. The library was obtained by PCR. The instrument given in TCRdb is Illumina HiSeq 2500. TCR libraries were prepared with molecular barcoding, using unique molecular identifiers to normalize TCRbeta repertoire quantification. TCRdb reran the public reads through fastp at Q25 and MiXCR, keeping productive beta chains. All rows with the same CDR3 protein become a single entry with the most common DNA and genes. This sample holds 600,000 to 700,000 distinct CDR3 sequences; roughly 15% were observed only once. 1.1% of the sample belongs to the ten largest clones. Turning to this clonotype: Its antigen specificity is not known. One base away there is no much larger clone; base qualities are not given.

The clonotype comes from a human donor who donated a stem cell graft to a child with acute myeloid leukemia. Here the chain combines TRBV12-2 and TRBJ1-1. TRBV12-2 is a pseudogene locus. Material: PBMCs from the stem cell graft donor, obtained from the stem cell graft. The bases are TGTGCAAGTCGCTTAGTCAGGAGATCTGAAGCTTTCTTT. Translated, this gives CASRLVRRSEAFF.